Below, 30 T cell receptor beta chains from the same sample are listed, as sequenced in a study of blood T cell repertoires in COVID-19. Libraries were prepared by immunoSEQ multiplex PCR; TCRdb keeps only in-frame clonotypes and omits some of them. This table has about 110,000 clones, approximately 85% appearing once. The sample was peripheral blood. The source of these receptors is a man between 35 and 55 years old with acute or convalescent COVID-19.

The chain has TRBV6-5 and TRBJ2-5, with TRBD2 matching over 7 bases. Germline V CDR1 and CDR2: MNHEY, SVGAGI. The ends lost 6 bases at V and 2 bases at J; junction bases unmatched: 6. The CDR3 is 14 residues long. CDR3 sequence: CASSPLGGQETQYF. The CDR3 nucleotides read TGTGCCAGCAGCCCCCTGGGGGGGCAAGAGACCCAGTACTTC.

The rearrangement links TRBV9 to TRBJ1-2, with 10 nucleotides matching TRBD1. The CDR3 covers 13 residues. Germline V lookup: CDR1 SGDLS, CDR2 YYNGEE. The junction had 3 bases not matched to a gene; V was cut back by 3 bases and J by 7 bases. The CDR3, as DNA: TGTGCCAGCAGCGCCCGGGACAGGGGTGGCTACACCTTC. Translating gives CASSARDRGGYTF.

This clone was detected only a few times. V is TRBV19 and J is TRBJ1-2, with a possible D match to TRBD1 (5 bases). V lost 6 bases to trimming and J lost 1 base, with 12 bases between them. Germline-derived CDR1 and CDR2 are LNHDA and SQIVND (reference sequence). This CDR3 has 14 amino acids. Here the CDR3 reads CASSDSPSNYGYTF. The CDR3 region has the DNA TGTGCCAGTAGCGACAGTCCCAGTAACTATGGCTACACCTTC. Full variable domain (remainder filled in from reference TRBV19 and TRBJ1-2): DGGITQSPKYLFRKEGQNVTLSCEQNLNHDAMYWYRQDPGQGLRLIYYSQIVNDFQKGDIAEGYSVSREKKESFPLTVTSAQKNPTAFYLCASSDSPSNYGYTFGSGTRLTVV.

This clone has only a few counts. The chain carries TRBV18 and TRBJ2-2, with D possibly being TRBD1 (6 bases). CDR3 length: 13 amino acids. Germline CDR1 reads KGHSH; CDR2 reads LQKENI. V gave up 4 bases and J gave up 4 bases, with 7 bases separating them. Here the CDR3 DNA reads TGTGCCAGCTCACGACAGGCCACCGGGGAGCTGTTTTTT. Translated, it gives CASSRQATGELFF.

The chain is built from TRBV10-2 and TRBJ1-2; TRBD1 aligns across 11 bases. This CDR3 has 15 amino acids. Germline CDR1 and CDR2: WSHSY and SAAADI. J was trimmed by 6 bases and V by 6 bases; bases with no gene match: 9. CDR3 in DNA: TGCGCCAGCAGCGGGGGGCGGACAGGGGGCGATGGCTACACCTTC. Translation gives CASSGGRTGGDGYTF.

This chain connects TRBV3-1 (or the pseudogene TRBV3-2) to TRBJ2-3; weak D call: TRBD2 (6 bases). The CDR3 is 17 residues long. Trimming removed 0 bases from V and 3 bases from J, with 16 bases in between. CDR1 LGHDT and CDR2 YNNKEL come from the germline V gene (reference sequence). The CDR3 sequence is CASSQDWGVRLTDTQYF. CDR3 coding DNA: TGTGCCAGCAGCCAAGATTGGGGGGTTAGGTTGACAGATACGCAGTATTTT.

J is TRBJ1-5 and V is TRBV2; D unresolved. The CDR3 runs 15 residues. Germline V lookup: CDR1 SNHLY, CDR2 FYNNEI. Trimming removed 1 base from V and 5 bases from J, with 12 bases in between. CDR3 residues: CASSEVGVWDQPQHF. CDR3 coding DNA: TGTGCCAGCAGTGAAGTGGGAGTGTGGGATCAGCCCCAGCATTTT.

The chain has TRBV4-2 and TRBJ2-7; possible D gene TRBD2, 6 bases. CDR3 size: 15 residues. CDR1 is LGHNA, CDR2 YNFKEQ, per germline. The V end was cut by 0 bases, the J end by 1 base, with 10 bases between. The CDR3 DNA reads TGTGCCAGCAGCCAAGATTCCGGGGGTTCCTACGAGCAGTACTTC. The encoded protein is CASSQDSGGSYEQYF.

CDR3 amino acids: CASSKRQGGHEQYF. The CDR3 DNA sequence: TGTGCCAGCAGCAAAAGACAGGGAGGCCACGAGCAGTACTTC. V usage is TRBV27 and J usage is TRBJ2-7, with D perhaps matching TRBD1 (7 bases). V dropped 6 bases and J dropped 5 bases, with 17 bases sitting between them. CDR1 is MNHEY, CDR2 SMNVEV, per germline (reference sequence). The CDR3 consists of 14 residues.

The CDR3 DNA reads TGTGCCATCAGTGGCGGGGGGGCGAGCACAGATACGCAGTATTTT. Translation gives CAISGGGASTDTQYF. The V call is TRBV10-3, the J call TRBJ2-3; TRBD2 agrees at 9 bases. The germline gives CDR1 ENHRY, CDR2 SYGVKD. The CDR3 is 15 residues long. The trim removed 4 bases at V and 0 bases at J, leaving 2 bases unmatched.

V and J are TRBV7-8 and TRBJ1-2; D unclear. The V end lost 1 base, the J end lost 7 bases, and 19 bases lay between the germline ends. Germline lookup yields CDR1 SGHVS and CDR2 FQNEAQ. This CDR3 is built from 16 residues. CDR3 DNA sequence: TGTGCCAGCAGCTTAGAGAAAATACCACTCTCGGGTGGCTACACCTTC. It yields the protein CASSLEKIPLSGGYTF.

This chain uses TRBV24-1 with TRBJ1-5; D is undetermined. Germline V gene data show CDR1 as KGHDR and CDR2 as SFDVKD. This CDR3 is 16 amino acids long. Deletions cut 3 bases from V and 0 bases from J, with 11 bases between. The CDR3 DNA reads TGTGCCACCAGTGATACCACACGGGATAGCAATCAGCCCCAGCATTTT. Protein product: CATSDTTRDSNQPQHF.

The chain employs TRBV2 and TRBJ1-1, with D hard to call. V lost 2 bases to trimming and J lost 1 base, with 5 bases between them. Germline V CDR1 and CDR2: SNHLY, FYNNEI. The CDR3 has 13 residues. CDR3: CASSEYRNTEAFF. CDR3 sequence (DNA): TGTGCCAGCAGTGAATACAGGAACACTGAAGCTTTCTTT.

J is TRBJ1-5 and V is TRBV19, with TRBD1 identical over 10 bases. The junction had 6 bases not matched to a gene; V was cut back by 6 bases and J by 4 bases. Germline-derived CDR1 and CDR2 are LNHDA and SQIVND (reference sequence). This CDR3 comprises 15 residues. As DNA, the CDR3 is TGTGCCAGTAGAAACCAGGGACAGGGGAATCAGCCCCAGCATTTT. It translates to CASRNQGQGNQPQHF.

The CDR3 region has the DNA TGCGCCAGCAGCCAAGATAGTCGGGGACAGGGGTATTCACCCCTCCACTTT. Translation: CASSQDSRGQGYSPLHF. The V call is TRBV4-1, the J call TRBJ1-6; 10 bases are shared with TRBD1. CDR1 MGHRA and CDR2 YSYEKL come from the germline V gene. The CDR3 runs 17 residues. J gave up 8 bases and V 0 bases, and 7 bases lay outside the gene matches.

The chain couples TRBV12-1 to TRBJ2-7; the table calls TRBD2, which could not be checked here. TRBV12-1 is shown as a pseudogene. This CDR3 contains 15 residues. The CDR3 region has the DNA TGTGCCAGCAGCTTTCCCGTCCAAAAGACTTACGAGCAGTACTTC. Residues: CASSFPVQKTYEQYF.

The chain couples TRBV9 to TRBJ2-3; 9 bases are shared with TRBD2. V trimming: 2 bases; J trimming: 3 bases; junction bases outside the gene matches: 4. This CDR3 region has 15 residues. Germline CDR1 reads SGDLS; CDR2 reads YYNGEE. The CDR3 region has the DNA TGTGCCAGCAGCGTGATGACTAGCGGTACAGATACGCAGTATTTT. This sequence encodes CASSVMTSGTDTQYF.

The chain carries TRBV9 and TRBJ2-3, with a weak D call TRBD1 (7 bases). The CDR3 is 15 amino acids. Germline CDR1 reads SGDLS; CDR2 reads YYNGEE. V was clipped by 5 bases and J by 0 bases, with 13 bases between them. The CDR3 nucleotides are TGTGCCAGCAGGGCTCAGGGGGGAAGCACAGATACGCAGTATTTT. It codes for CASRAQGGSTDTQYF.

The rearrangement joins TRBV6-5 to TRBJ1-1; D unclear. V lost 7 bases, J lost 1 base, and 10 bases lay in between. This CDR3 is 13 amino acids long. CDR1 and CDR2 from the germline V gene are MNHEY and SVGAGI. CDR3 loop: CASIVPGNTEAFF. Written as DNA, the CDR3 is TGTGCCAGCATCGTCCCGGGGAACACTGAAGCTTTCTTT.

V usage is TRBV12-3 or TRBV12-4 and J usage is TRBJ2-7; D is uncertain. The CDR3 consists of 13 residues. The ends were cut back, 6 bases at V and 4 bases at J, with 13 bases in the middle. CDR3 amino acids: CASRHNTIYEQYF. The CDR3 bases are TGTGCCAGCAGGCACAATACCATATACGAGCAGTACTTC.

The chain links TRBV4-1 to TRBJ1-5; D possibly corresponds to TRBD1 (5 bases). Trimming left V 0 bases short and J 9 bases short, with 15 bases between. Germline V gene data show CDR1 as MGHRA and CDR2 as YSYEKL. This CDR3 has 15 amino acids. CDR3 residues: CASSQERTREMPQHF. CDR3 bases: TGCGCCAGCAGCCAAGAACGTACCAGGGAAATGCCCCAGCATTTT.

This sequence joins TRBV9 and TRBJ2-2, with a tentative D call TRBD1 (5 bases). CDR3 length equals 16 residues. The germline V gene encodes CDR1 SGDLS and CDR2 YYNGEE. Trimming shortened V by 1 base and J by 0 bases, and 10 bases separated the two germline ends. The CDR3, as DNA: TGTGCCAGCAGCGTATCCCGCAGGGCGAACACCGGGGAGCTGTTTTTT. It yields the protein CASSVSRRANTGELFF.

This chain connects TRBV19 to TRBJ2-7, with a tentative D call TRBD1 (5 bases). Trimming left V 3 bases short and J 9 bases short, with 12 bases between. Germline CDR1 and CDR2: LNHDA and SQIVND (reference sequence). The CDR3 is 12 amino acids. The CDR3 nucleotides are TGTGCCAGTAGTATGTCACCCGACAGGCAGTACTTC. This codes for CASSMSPDRQYF. The full variable domain, rest sourced from reference TRBV19 and TRBJ2-7, is DGGITQSPKYLFRKEGQNVTLSCEQNLNHDAMYWYRQDPGQGLRLIYYSQIVNDFQKGDIAEGYSVSREKKESFPLTVTSAQKNPTAFYLCASSMSPDRQYFGPGTRLTVT.

The chain couples TRBV6-4 to TRBJ2-1; D unresolved. The CDR3 totals 14 residues. Trimming shortened V by 2 bases and J by 4 bases, and 9 bases separated the two germline ends. Per germline, CDR1 MRHNA and CDR2 SNTAGT. The CDR3 loop reads CASSDRGGYNEQFF. In nucleotides, the CDR3 is TGTGCCAGCAGTGACCGCGGTGGATACAATGAGCAGTTCTTC.

The V gene is TRBV9, the J gene TRBJ2-1; TRBD1 matches 7 bases. From germline, CDR1 is SGDLS and CDR2 YYNGEE. The J segment lost 3 bases and the V segment lost 2 bases, leaving 2 bases of the junction unmatched. This CDR3 is built from 14 residues. The chain's CDR3 is CASSVGQIYNEQFF. The CDR3 bases are TGTGCCAGCAGCGTGGGACAGATCTACAATGAGCAGTTCTTC.

J is TRBJ2-5 and V is TRBV19; possible D gene TRBD1, 5 bases. Germline CDR1 reads LNHDA; CDR2 reads SQIVND (reference sequence). Trimming cost V 5 bases and J 4 bases, with 11 bases left between them. The CDR3 length is 13 residues. The CDR3 reads CASSVRAAETQYF. The DNA for the CDR3 is TGTGCCAGTAGTGTCAGGGCGGCAGAGACCCAGTACTTC.

The rearrangement uses TRBV12-2 and TRBJ2-2; the tabulated D call, TRBD1, remains unverified against the DNA. TRBV12-2 is tagged as a pseudogene. The CDR3 covers 22 residues. The CDR3 DNA reads TGTGCAAGTCGCTTAGGCCTCCCCTTAGGCCAGGGGACCCTCGCGAACACCGGGGAGCTGTTTTTT. This codes for CASRLGLPLGQGTLANTGELFF.

This chain uses TRBV12-5 with TRBJ1-1, with 7 bases that match TRBD1. Germline V gene sequence: CDR1 LGHNT, CDR2 FRNRAP. Losses at the gene ends were 4 bases for V and 6 bases for J; bases not matched to a gene: 5. The CDR3 runs to 13 residues. The CDR3 reads CASGYTGAAEAFF. CDR3 bases: TGTGCTAGTGGTTATACAGGGGCTGCTGAAGCTTTCTTT.

There are a few counts of this clone. V usage is TRBV10-3 and J usage is TRBJ2-5; 8 positions match TRBD2. Germline CDR1 reads ENHRY; CDR2 reads SYGVKD. V lost 3 bases to trimming and J lost 3 bases; unmatched junction nucleotides: 6. The CDR3 has 15 amino acids. The DNA for the CDR3 is TGTGCCATCAGTGACGGGAGGGCGGTAGAAGAGACCCAGTACTTC. This gives the protein CAISDGRAVEETQYF.

The chain carries TRBV7-9 and TRBJ1-1, with D possibly TRBD1 on 5 matching bases. Trimming shortened V by 5 bases and J by 6 bases, and 13 bases separated the two germline ends. Germline V gives CDR1 SEHNR, CDR2 FQNEAQ (reference sequence). The CDR3 is made up of 13 amino acids. The CDR3 loop reads CASSPAGRAEAFF. The CDR3 DNA follows: TGTGCCAGCAGCCCCGCCGGCAGGGCTGAAGCTTTCTTT.